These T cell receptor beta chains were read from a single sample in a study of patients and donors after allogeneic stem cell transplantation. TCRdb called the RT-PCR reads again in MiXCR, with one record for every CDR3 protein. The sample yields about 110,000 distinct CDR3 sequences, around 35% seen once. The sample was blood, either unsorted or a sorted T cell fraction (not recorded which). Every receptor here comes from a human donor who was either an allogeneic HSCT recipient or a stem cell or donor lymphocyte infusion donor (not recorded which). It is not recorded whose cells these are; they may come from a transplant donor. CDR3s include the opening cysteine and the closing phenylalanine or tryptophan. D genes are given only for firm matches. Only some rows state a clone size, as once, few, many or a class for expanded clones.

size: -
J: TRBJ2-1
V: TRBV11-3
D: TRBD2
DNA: TGTGCCAGCAGCTTACTAGCGGGAGTCTCCAATGAGCAGTTCTTC
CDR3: CASSLLAGVSNEQFF

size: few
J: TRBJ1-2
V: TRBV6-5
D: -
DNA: TGTGCCAGCAGTTACAGAGGTGGCTACACCTTC
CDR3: CASSYRGGYTF

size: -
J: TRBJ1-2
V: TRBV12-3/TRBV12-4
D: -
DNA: TGTGCCATCCAGACTCGGAGGGGATATGGCTACACCTTC
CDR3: CAIQTRRGYGYTF

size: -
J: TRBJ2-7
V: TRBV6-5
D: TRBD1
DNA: TGTGCCAGCAGCTTCTGGCAGGGGGCCTACGAGCAGTACTTC
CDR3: CASSFWQGAYEQYF

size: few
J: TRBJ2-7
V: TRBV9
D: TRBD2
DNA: TGTGCCAGCGGCCCCGGGACTAGCGGCCTTTTCTCCTACGAGCAGTACTTC
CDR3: CASGPGTSGLFSYEQYF

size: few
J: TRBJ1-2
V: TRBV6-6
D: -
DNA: TGTGCCAGCAGTGAGGGTGGTGGCTACACCTTC
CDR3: CASSEGGGYTF

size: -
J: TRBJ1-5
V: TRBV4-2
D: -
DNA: TGTGCCAGCAGCCAAGATTTAAGGAGCTTCTATAGCAATCAGCCCCAGCATTTT
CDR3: CASSQDLRSFYSNQPQHF

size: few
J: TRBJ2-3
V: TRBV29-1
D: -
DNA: TGCAGCGCCTACCGGGAACCACTCACAGATACGCAGTATTTT
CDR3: CSAYREPLTDTQYF

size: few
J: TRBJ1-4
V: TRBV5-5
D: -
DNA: TGTGCCAGCAGCCCGGGGGCAACTAATGAAAAACTGTTTTTT
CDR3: CASSPGATNEKLFF

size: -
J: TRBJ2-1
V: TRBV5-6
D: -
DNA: TGTGCCAGCAGCCGTAGACAAATCGGGTACTACAATGAGCAGTTCTTC
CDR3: CASSRRQIGYYNEQFF

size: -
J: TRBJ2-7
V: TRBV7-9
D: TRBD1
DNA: TGTGCCAGCAGCTTAGTGGGACAGGTAGCCTACGAGCAGTACTTC
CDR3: CASSLVGQVAYEQYF

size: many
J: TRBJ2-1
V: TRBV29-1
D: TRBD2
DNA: TGCAGCGTTGAGAAATCCGGGACTAGCGGGAGCAATGAGCAGTTCTTC
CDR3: CSVEKSGTSGSNEQFF

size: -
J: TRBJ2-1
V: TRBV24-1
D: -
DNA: TGTGCCACCAGTCCAGGCGCCGGGTACCTTAATGAGCAGTTCTTC
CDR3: CATSPGAGYLNEQFF

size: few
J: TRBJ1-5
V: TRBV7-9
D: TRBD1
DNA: TGTGCCAGCAGCCCCATAAAGGGGACAGGGAAACAGCCCCAGCATTTT
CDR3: CASSPIKGTGKQPQHF

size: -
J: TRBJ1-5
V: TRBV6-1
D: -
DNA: TGTGCCAGCAGTGTGGGGAGACGGTCTAGCAATCAGCCCCAGCATTTT
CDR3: CASSVGRRSSNQPQHF

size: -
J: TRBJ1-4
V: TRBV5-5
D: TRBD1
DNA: TGTGCCAGCAGCTTGTCCGGGACAGCAAATGAAAAACTGTTTTTT
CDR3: CASSLSGTANEKLFF

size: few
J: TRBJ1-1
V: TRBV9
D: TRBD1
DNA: TGTGCCAGCAGCGCACGACAGGGGGTGGGCACTGAAGCTTTCTTT
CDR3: CASSARQGVGTEAFF

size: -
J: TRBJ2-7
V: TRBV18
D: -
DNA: TGTGCCAGCTCACCAACTACCCCCCGGGAGCAGTACTTC
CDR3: CASSPTTPREQYF

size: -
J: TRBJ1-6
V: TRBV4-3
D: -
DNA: TGCGCCAGCAGCCAAGAGGACTGGGGGCAATATTCACCCCTCCACTTT
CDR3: CASSQEDWGQYSPLHF

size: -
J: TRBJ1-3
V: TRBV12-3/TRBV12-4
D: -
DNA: TGTGCCAGCAGTCCGGGACGAAGGAGCTCTGGAAACACCATATATTTT
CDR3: CASSPGRRSSGNTIYF

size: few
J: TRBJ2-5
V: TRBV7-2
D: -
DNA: TGTGCCAGCAGCTTTGTGGAGACCCAGTACTTC
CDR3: CASSFVETQYF

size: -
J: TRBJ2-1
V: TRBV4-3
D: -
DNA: TGCGCCAGCAGCCAAGGGCAGGGAAACTACAATGAGCAGTTCTTC
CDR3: CASSQGQGNYNEQFF

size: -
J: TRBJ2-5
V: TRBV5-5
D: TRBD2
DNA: TGTGCCAGCAGCTTGACCCTAGCGGGCTTCCAAGAGACCCAGTACTTC
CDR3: CASSLTLAGFQETQYF

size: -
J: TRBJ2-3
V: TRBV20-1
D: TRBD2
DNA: TGCAGTGCTAGTGGGACTAGCGGGAGGGCAGATACGCAGTATTTT
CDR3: CSASGTSGRADTQYF

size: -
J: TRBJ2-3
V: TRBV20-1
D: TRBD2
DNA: TGCAGTGCTAGAGTTCCAGCGGGAGGTATAGATACGCAGTATTTT
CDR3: CSARVPAGGIDTQYF

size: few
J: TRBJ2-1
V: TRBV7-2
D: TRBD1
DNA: TGTGCCGCAGGGGGTGATCCCGGTTCCCACCAGTTCTTC
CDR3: CAAGGDPGSHQFF

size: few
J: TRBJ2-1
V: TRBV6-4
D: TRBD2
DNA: TGTGCCAGCAGTGACTTTAGCGGGCCCCTTGGGTTGCAGTTCTTC
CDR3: CASSDFSGPLGLQFF